One sample yielded the 27 T cell receptor beta chains listed below, sequenced in a study of cytomegalovirus exposure and HLA in healthy donors. The PCR made use of 60 Vbeta and 13 Jbeta primers. Libraries were prepared by immunoSEQ multiplex PCR; TCRdb keeps only in-frame clonotypes and omits some of them. The sample lists under 200,000 clones; roughly 80% were seen once. The specimen was PBMCs. The receptors were sampled from a woman between 45 and 60 years old in good health and CMV-seronegative.

The chain recombines TRBV13 with TRBJ2-1, with a weak D call TRBD2 (6 bases). Germline lookup yields CDR1 PRHDT and CDR2 FYEKMQ (reference sequence). V gave up 0 bases and J gave up 4 bases, with 10 bases separating them. This CDR3 comprises 15 residues. The CDR3 spells CASSLGTGEYNEQFF. The DNA for the CDR3 is TGTGCCAGCAGCTTAGGAACGGGAGAATACAATGAGCAGTTCTTC.

J is TRBJ1-1 and V is TRBV4-3, with 10 nucleotides matching TRBD1. The CDR3 loop spans 14 amino acids. V lost 5 bases and J lost 3; bases outside the gene matches: 3. The germline gives CDR1 LGHNA, CDR2 YSLEER. CDR3 amino acids: CASSLTGGDTEAFF. The CDR3 DNA reads TGCGCCAGCAGCTTGACAGGGGGCGACACTGAAGCTTTCTTT.

V is TRBV28 and J is TRBJ2-2, with 9 nucleotides matching TRBD1. The germline V gene has CDR1 MDHEN and CDR2 SYDVKM. The CDR3 spans 17 residues. J was trimmed by 6 bases and V by 5 bases; bases with no gene match: 13. CDR3 in DNA: TGTGCCAGCAGTAGCTTCGGGAACAGGGGGCGGGCCGGGGAGCTGTTTTTT. Translating gives CASSSFGNRGRAGELFF.

This clone was observed a few times. The chain couples TRBV7-3 to TRBJ2-6, with D perhaps matching TRBD2 (6 bases). V was shortened by 5 bases and J by 2 bases, with 13 bases between the two germline ends. CDR3 length: 16 residues. Germline V lookup: CDR1 SGHTA, CDR2 FQGTGA. The CDR3 reads CASSPLATAGANVLTF. The CDR3 DNA follows: TGTGCCAGCAGCCCCCTAGCGACAGCTGGGGCCAACGTCCTGACTTTC.

This clone has more than one count but fewer than ten. The J gene is TRBJ2-7, the V gene TRBV11-2, with TRBD1 matching 8 bases. Germline lookup yields CDR1 SGHAT and CDR2 FQNNGV. This CDR3 comprises 14 residues. Trimming at V came to 5 bases and at J to 3 bases, leaving 6 bases not matched to a gene. CDR3 coding DNA: TGTGCCAGCAGCACACGACAGGGGATCTACGAGCAGTACTTC. Protein sequence: CASSTRQGIYEQYF.

V is TRBV2 and J is TRBJ2-3; 11 bases map to TRBD1. The CDR3 spans 18 residues. V lost 2 bases, J lost 0 bases, and 7 bases stayed unmatched. Germline V lookup: CDR1 SNHLY, CDR2 FYNNEI. CDR3 DNA sequence: TGTGCCAGCAGTGAAAGGCGGGACAGGGGGACGAGCACAGATACGCAGTATTTT. It yields the protein CASSERRDRGTSTDTQYF.

V is TRBV5-1 and J is TRBJ2-1; TRBD2 aligns across 11 bases. The CDR3 runs to 14 residues. V lost 4 bases, J lost 9 bases, and 6 bases stayed unmatched. Germline-derived CDR1 and CDR2 are SGHRS and YFSETQ. As DNA, the CDR3 is TGCGCCAGCAGCCCACTAGCGGGAGAGACTGAGCAGTTCTTC. Amino acids: CASSPLAGETEQFF.

The V call is TRBV18, the J call TRBJ2-7; 8 nucleotides agree with TRBD2. Germline CDR1 reads KGHSH; CDR2 reads LQKENI. The V segment lost 3 bases and the J segment 9 bases; nucleotides outside the gene matches: 10. This CDR3 comprises 14 residues. Here the CDR3 DNA reads TGTGCCAGCTCACCGGGACTAGGTAAAGGAGTGCAGTACTTC. It codes for CASSPGLGKGVQYF.

The chain carries TRBV14 and TRBJ2-7, with 8 nucleotides matching TRBD1. V lost 4 bases to trimming and J lost 0 bases; unmatched junction nucleotides: 5. The length of the CDR3 is 15 residues. Germline values: CDR1 SGHDN, CDR2 FVKESK. This CDR3 is CASSRGTGRSYEQYF. The CDR3, as DNA: TGTGCCAGCAGCCGTGGGACAGGCCGCTCCTACGAGCAGTACTTC. The full variable domain, with the rest looked up from reference TRBV14 and TRBJ2-7, is EAGVTQFPSHSVIEKGQTVTLRCDPISGHDNLYWYRRVMGKEIKFLLHFVKESKQDESGMPNNRFLAERTGGTYSTLKVQPAELEDSGVYFCASSRGTGRSYEQYFGPGTRLTVT.

In this sample, this clone turned up once. The rearrangement joins TRBV5-5 to TRBJ1-6, with TRBD1 as a possible D gene (5 bases). The V gene's germline CDR1 is SGHKS and CDR2 YYEKEE (reference sequence). V was shortened by 1 base and J by 7 bases, with 9 bases between the two germline ends. This CDR3 region has 14 residues. The CDR3 DNA reads TGTGCCAGCAGCTTGCTAGGGGCCAATTCACCCCTCCACTTT. Protein: CASSLLGANSPLHF.

The gene calls are TRBV2 and TRBJ2-5; D is ambiguous. The J call is in doubt because the DNA end fits TRBJ2-7 better. The CDR3 is 15 residues long. Germline values: CDR1 SNHLY, CDR2 FYNNEI. CDR3 DNA: TGTGCCAGCAGTGAGTTGGGCGTTTACTCCTACGAGCAGTACTTC. This gives the protein CASSELGVYSYEQYF.

The CDR3 sequence is CASSVGTSRETQYF. The CDR3 nucleotides are TGTGCCAGCAGCGTAGGAACTAGCAGGGAGACCCAGTACTTC. V and J are TRBV9 and TRBJ2-5; maybe TRBD2 (6 bases). CDR3 length: 14 amino acids. Germline CDR1 is SGDLS and CDR2 is YYNGEE. Trimming pared 0 bases from V and 5 bases from J, leaving 11 bases between.

The V and J genes are TRBV12-5 and TRBJ1-5, with 9 bases matching TRBD1. CDR1 and CDR2 from the germline V gene are LGHNT and FRNRAP. With 0 bases clipped from V and 7 bases from J, the junction kept 13 bases outside the gene matches. The CDR3 extends over 18 amino acids. The CDR3 coding sequence is TGTGCTAGTGGTTTGGTCCCGGGACAGGGCCTTTTCAGACAGCCCCAGCATTTT. Translation gives CASGLVPGQGLFRQPQHF.

The chain has TRBV11-2 and TRBJ1-3; D is perhaps TRBD1 (6 bases). V lost 2 bases and J 4 bases, leaving 18 bases between the germline ends. Germline CDR1 SGHAT, CDR2 FQNNGV. The length of the CDR3 is 17 residues. The CDR3 coding sequence is TGTGCCAGCAGCTTATATCTCGGGGGGCCTACGGGAAACACCATATATTTT. Its translation is CASSLYLGGPTGNTIYF.

This clone showed up just a few times. This chain links TRBV11-2 with TRBJ1-4; maybe TRBD1 (6 bases). Trimming took off 1 base at V and 7 bases at J, with 13 bases between the two ends. This CDR3 comprises 15 residues. Germline V CDR1 and CDR2: SGHAT, FQNNGV. For the CDR3, the DNA is TGTGCCAGCAGCTTAGTGGGGGGGCTACCTGAAAAACTGTTTTTT. The encoded protein is CASSLVGGLPEKLFF.

V is TRBV10-2 and J is TRBJ1-1; 9 nucleotides align to TRBD1. Germline lookup yields CDR1 WSHSY and CDR2 SAAADI. The CDR3 consists of 13 residues. Unmatched junction bases numbered 3, after V lost 6 bases and J lost 4 bases. The CDR3: CASREQGATEAFF. The CDR3 DNA is TGCGCCAGCAGAGAACAGGGGGCCACTGAAGCTTTCTTT.

The V and J genes are TRBV7-9 and TRBJ2-3, with 10 bases aligning to TRBD1. With 6 bases clipped from V and 1 base from J, the junction kept 4 bases outside the gene matches. Germline V gene sequence: CDR1 SEHNR, CDR2 FQNEAQ (reference sequence). The CDR3 consists of 15 residues. Here the CDR3 DNA reads TGTGCCAGCAGGGCCGGGACAGGGGGCACAGATACGCAGTATTTT. Translating gives CASRAGTGGTDTQYF.

The J gene is TRBJ2-5, the V gene TRBV6-5; unclear D gene. The J call may be mistaken, given a closer DNA end match to TRBJ2-7. Germline lookup yields CDR1 MNHEY and CDR2 SVGAGI. The CDR3 runs 13 residues. CDR3 sequence: CASSYSRAYEQYF. The CDR3 coding sequence is TGTGCCAGCAGTTACTCGCGTGCCTACGAGCAGTACTTC.

This sequence joins TRBV23-1 and TRBJ2-3; TRBD1 is a possible D gene (6 bases). TRBV23-1 is classed as an ORF, of uncertain function. Deletions cut 4 bases from V and 1 base from J, with 18 bases between. This CDR3 is built from 17 residues. DNA for the CDR3: TGCGCCAGCAGTCCCGGGGACACCCAAAGGCGCACAGATACGCAGTATTTT. This codes for CASSPGDTQRRTDTQYF.

The rearrangement joins TRBV4-3 to TRBJ2-5, with D possibly matching TRBD1 (5 bases). V was cut by 0 bases and J by 1 base, with 12 bases left in between. In germline, CDR1 is LGHNA, CDR2 YSLEER. The CDR3 is 16 residues long. The CDR3 region has the DNA TGCGCCAGCAGCCAAGATCCAGGGAAGGGCCAAGAGACCCAGTACTTC. This gives the protein CASSQDPGKGQETQYF.

The chain recombines TRBV18 with TRBJ2-3; D gene unclear. CDR3 length equals 13 residues. Germline-derived CDR1 and CDR2 are KGHSH and LQKENI. Trimming shortened V by 5 bases and J by 6 bases, and 12 bases separated the two germline ends. The CDR3 here is CASSVVRSDTQYF. In DNA, the CDR3 is TGTGCCAGCTCAGTGGTTCGAAGCGATACGCAGTATTTT.

The J gene is TRBJ2-1, the V gene TRBV19, with 15 positions matching TRBD2. CDR1 is LNHDA and CDR2 is SQIVND in the germline V gene (reference sequence). This CDR3 has 17 amino acids. V dropped 4 bases and J dropped 2; count of bases not matched to a gene: 3. The CDR3 DNA reads as TGTGCCAGTAGTACCAGGACTAGCGGGGGGGCCTACAATGAGCAGTTCTTC. Translated: CASSTRTSGGAYNEQFF.

This chain joins TRBV7-9 and TRBJ1-4; 7 bases fit TRBD1. Germline V gene lookup returns CDR1 SEHNR and CDR2 FQNEAQ (reference sequence). The CDR3 is made up of 14 amino acids. The V segment lost 3 bases and the J segment 6 bases; nucleotides outside the gene matches: 4. The CDR3 DNA is TGTGCCAGCAGCTTGGACAGGAGATATGAAAAACTGTTTTTT. This sequence encodes CASSLDRRYEKLFF. The full variable domain, its missing parts supplied by reference TRBV7-9 and TRBJ1-4, is DTGVSQNPRHKITKRGQNVTFRCDPISEHNRLYWYRQTLGQGPEFLTYFQNEAQLEKSRLLSDRFSAERPKGSFSTLEIQRTEQGDSAMYLCASSLDRRYEKLFFGSGTQLSVL.

V and J are TRBV14 and TRBJ2-5; D unclear. The germline V and J ends were trimmed by 1 base and 2 bases, with 14 bases remaining between them. The CDR3 totals 16 residues. CDR1 and CDR2 (germline): SGHDN, FVKESK. CDR3 residues: CASSQGAATLQETQYF. The CDR3 coding sequence is TGTGCCAGCAGCCAAGGGGCAGCTACTTTACAAGAGACCCAGTACTTC.

This sequence joins TRBV28 and TRBJ1-1; 9 bases are shared with TRBD1. This CDR3 is built from 14 residues. V was clipped by 6 bases and J by 5 bases; unmatched bases: 7. The germline gives CDR1 MDHEN, CDR2 SYDVKM. DNA of the CDR3: TGTGCCAGCAGCCAAACAGGGGGCTTGACTGAAGCTTTCTTT. Its translation: CASSQTGGLTEAFF.

V usage is TRBV10-2 and J usage is TRBJ2-3; TRBD1 matches 7 bases. This CDR3 has 18 amino acids. From germline, CDR1 is WSHSY and CDR2 SAAADI. With 5 bases clipped from V and 3 bases from J, the junction kept 17 bases outside the gene matches. The CDR3 DNA follows: TGCGCCAGCAGTAAGGGGGCCGGTGAACCTGGGAAGACAGATACGCAGTATTTT. This encodes CASSKGAGEPGKTDTQYF.

This clone was counted only a few times. The rearrangement joins TRBV5-8 to TRBJ1-1; D is uncertain. This CDR3 comprises 15 residues. From germline, CDR1 is SGHTS and CDR2 YDEGEE. V lost 0 bases and J lost 1, with 10 bases in between. The CDR3 region has the DNA TGTGCCAGCAGCTTGGAAAACCAGCGGAACACTGAAGCTTTCTTT. It translates to CASSLENQRNTEAFF.